The 2 T cell receptor beta chains given below trace back to one sample, sequenced in a study of technical replicates of blood from several donors. Only in-frame clones appear in the TCRdb table, and some are missing; sequencing was by immunoSEQ multiplex PCR. The sample records around 75,000 clones, about nine tenths being singletons. Input material: T cells isolated from PBMCs. These receptor sequences come from a human donor in good health.

The chain employs TRBV30 and TRBJ1-2; D is unresolved. This CDR3 has 12 amino acids. CDR1 is GTSNPN and CDR2 is SVGIG in the germline V gene (reference sequence). Trimming left V 1 base short and J 5 bases short, with 8 bases between. The CDR3 region is CAWSATGYGYTF. The CDR3 region has the DNA TGTGCCTGGAGTGCCACGGGTTATGGCTACACCTTC. The full variable domain, its missing parts supplied by reference TRBV30 and TRBJ1-2, is SQTIHQWPATLVQPVGSPLSLECTVEGTSNPNLYWYRQAAGRGLQLLFYSVGIGQISSEVPQNLSASRPQDRQFILSSKKLLLSDSGFYLCAWSATGYGYTFGSGTRLTVV.

V and J are TRBV15 and TRBJ2-7; perhaps TRBD2 as D (6 bases). The germline V gene has CDR1 LNHNV and CDR2 YYDKDF (reference sequence). V was cut by 1 base and J by 4 bases, with 8 bases left in between. The CDR3 has 13 amino acids. CDR3 DNA sequence: TGTGCCACCAGCAGAGGGAGGGTTTACGAGCAGTACTTC. It yields the protein CATSRGRVYEQYF.